These 10 T cell receptor beta chains share one sample of origin, sequenced in a study of identical twins. In TCRdb, the 5' RACE reads were re-called with MiXCR into one record per CDR3 protein. This repertoire shows 200,000 to 250,000 distinct CDR3 sequences, 7.5% found once; its top ten account for 1.9%. These data are also associated with another study on yellow fever vaccine responses in identical twins.

Sequenced: memory (CD45RO+) T cells sorted from blood. The receptors stem from a woman between 18 and 30 years old in good health.

The chain couples TRBV7-3 to TRBJ2-1; 8 nucleotides agree with TRBD1. Germline lookup yields CDR1 SGHTA and CDR2 FQGTGA. The junction had 12 bases not matched to a gene; V was cut back by 5 bases and J by 6 bases. The CDR3 runs 16 residues. CDR3 in amino acids: CASSPPGQGLINEQFF. CDR3 nucleotides: TGTGCCAGCAGCCCCCCTGGACAGGGCCTTATCAATGAGCAGTTCTTC.

This clonotype was seen more than once but under ten times. The rearrangement joins TRBV11-2 to TRBJ2-5; possible D gene TRBD2, 5 bases. The CDR3 is 12 amino acids. Per germline, CDR1 SGHAT and CDR2 FQNNGV. Deletions cut 6 bases from V and 5 bases from J, with 10 bases between. The DNA for the CDR3 is TGTGCCAGCAGGAAGGCGGGTGAGACCCAGTACTTC. Protein sequence: CASRKAGETQYF.

Ten or more counts support this clonotype. The V call is TRBV9, the J call TRBJ2-7; D unresolved. Trimming took 4 bases from V and 2 from J, leaving 16 bases between them. The length of the CDR3 is 15 residues. From germline, CDR1 is SGDLS and CDR2 YYNGEE. CDR3: CASSTGSGRTYEQYF. DNA for the CDR3: TGTGCCAGCAGCACGGGTTCAGGCAGGACCTACGAGCAGTACTTC.

This clonotype was recorded at least ten times. In DNA, the CDR3 is TGCGCCAGCAGCTTATCTCTGGTCGACACAGATACGCAGTATTTT. Amino acids: CASSLSLVDTDTQYF. This rearrangement joins TRBV5-1 to TRBJ2-3, with D unclear. Germline lookup yields CDR1 SGHRS and CDR2 YFSETQ. The CDR3 consists of 15 residues. Trimming removed 2 bases at V and 2 bases at J, with 12 bases between. Complete variable domain (other parts from reference TRBV5-1 and TRBJ2-3): KAGVTQTPRYLIKTRGQQVTLSCSPISGHRSVSWYQQTPGQGLQFLFEYFSETQRNKGNFPGRFSGRQFSNSRSEMNVSTLELGDSALYLCASSLSLVDTDTQYFGPGTRLTVL.

The chain uses TRBV6-5 and TRBJ2-7; D is perhaps TRBD2 (7 bases). Germline-derived CDR1 and CDR2 are MNHEY and SVGAGI. The V end lost 2 bases, the J end lost 0 bases, and 11 bases lay between the germline ends. The length of the CDR3 is 15 residues. Here the CDR3 DNA reads TGTGCCAGCAGTTACGGGGGGGACACCTCCTACGAGCAGTACTTC. This translates into CASSYGGDTSYEQYF.

This clonotype was detected ten times or more. The gene calls are TRBV20-1 and TRBJ1-4; 11 nucleotides agree with TRBD1. CDR1 and CDR2 (germline): DFQATT, SNEGSKA (reference sequence). Trimming took 6 bases from V and 8 from J; bases not matched to a gene: 8. This CDR3 spans 14 amino acids. The CDR3 loop reads CSAPRTGGGEKLFF. CDR3 DNA sequence: TGCAGTGCGCCTAGGACAGGGGGCGGAGAAAAACTGTTTTTT.

The table lists this clonotype with a few counts. The chain couples TRBV20-1 to TRBJ2-5; 14 bases agree with TRBD2. V shed 4 bases, J shed 4 bases, and the junction held 2 bases outside the gene matches. This CDR3 is built from 14 residues. The V gene's germline CDR1 is DFQATT and CDR2 SNEGSKA (reference sequence). CDR3 nucleotides: TGCAGTGCTACTGGGACTAGCGGGAGAGAGACCCAGTACTTC. Protein: CSATGTSGRETQYF.

The chain combines TRBV7-2 with TRBJ2-4, with 8 bases matching TRBD1. Looked up from germline, CDR1 is SGHTA and CDR2 is FQGNSA. The CDR3 covers 15 residues. The trim removed 4 bases at V and 0 bases at J, leaving 2 bases unmatched. This CDR3 is CASSSGQVAKNIQYF. The CDR3 DNA follows: TGTGCCAGCAGCTCGGGACAGGTAGCCAAAAACATTCAGTACTTC. Based on the CDR3 plus reference TRBV7-2 and TRBJ2-4, the full variable domain is GAGVSQSPSNKVTEKGKDVELRCDPISGHTALYWYRQSLGQGLEFLIYFQGNSAPDKSGLPSDRFSAERTGGSVSTLTIQRTQQEDSAVYLCASSSGQVAKNIQYFGAGTRLSVL.

The rearrangement links TRBV2 to TRBJ2-7, with TRBD2 matching 13 bases. There are 14 residues in the CDR3. Germline V gene sequence: CDR1 SNHLY, CDR2 FYNNEI. V lost 6 bases and J lost 5; bases outside the gene matches: 4. CDR3 nucleotides: TGTGCCAGCAGCCAACTAGCGGGAGGGAACGAGCAGTACTTC. The encoded protein is CASSQLAGGNEQYF.

This clonotype was observed a few times. The chain joins TRBV3-1 to TRBJ1-2; D uncertain. The CDR3 spans 14 residues. In germline, CDR1 is LGHDT, CDR2 YNNKEL (reference sequence). V lost 0 bases and J lost 4, with 9 bases in between. The CDR3 DNA is TGTGCCAGCAGCCAAGAAGGAGGGTTCTATGGCTACACCTTC. It codes for CASSQEGGFYGYTF.